This T cell receptor (beta chain) was identified during a study of OX40 agonist ivuxolimab in advanced cancers. Study overall: Recorded diagnoses for dose-escalation patients were hepatocellular carcinoma, melanoma, renal cell or head and neck cancer. Patients with prior anti-PD-1, anti-PD-L1 or anti-CTLA-4 therapy were eligible; approximately 40% had some. Among those treated, three patients had partial responses, one with hepatocellular carcinoma and two with cutaneous melanoma. Study conclusions and caveats: Normalized expansion of T-cell clones was also low for some nonresponders.

Regarding this clone: Its specificity is unknown.

Repertoires were generated with immunoSEQ multiplex PCR, while TCRdb's copy carries only in-frame clones and drops some. The sample holds roughly 66,000 clones, 83% seen once. Germline loops: CDR1 MNHEY, CDR2 SVGAGI. Trimming removed 3 bases from V and 2 bases from J, with 17 bases in between. This CDR3 is 16 amino acids long. The rearrangement joins TRBV6-5 to TRBJ2-7; D may be TRBD1 or TRBD2 (5 bases each). The sample consisted of CD4+ or CD8+ T cells sorted from blood, taken in a trial of the OX40 agonist ivuxolimab. This TCR came from an adult with an advanced solid tumor such as melanoma, head and neck, liver or kidney cancer. CDR3 sequence (DNA): TGTGCCAGCAGTTATTCCCCGGGGACGACCCCCTACGAGCAGTACTTC. This codes for CASSYSPGTTPYEQYF.